This record concerns one TCR beta chain sequence. Its antigen is currently not known. Nothing much larger sits one base from this clone, and base qualities are not available. In light of the paper, this sample's time point label describes: baseline before oral tofacitinib. From alopecia areata patients, peripheral blood was collected along with lesional scalp punch biopsies. PBMCs were isolated by density centrifugation and stained for CD3, CD4 and CD8, and CD4+ and CD8+ T cells were sorted on a FACSAria. This sample was taken from a study of CD8+ T cells in alopecia areata (dated by TCRdb to the late 2010s). With regard to the full study: Treated patients were enrolled in an open-label pilot trial of oral tofacitinib at 5 to 10 mg twice daily for moderate-to-severe alopecia areata. Tofacitinib was given for 6 to 18 months, followed by 6 months of follow-up off drug to assess delayed response and recurrence. High-throughput TCRbeta sequencing was used to examine T cell clonal expansion in alopecia areata in both the C3H/HeJ mouse model and human patients. Human TCRbeta sequencing covered scalp tissue and sorted CD4+ and CD8+ peripheral blood T cells from patchy and totalis/universalis alopecia areata patients and healthy controls. Biopsies were taken from tofacitinib-treated patients at baseline and again at 4 and 24 weeks into treatment, and several of those patients also had a later scalp biopsy. Scalp clonality was compared across normal scalp (n=4), patchy alopecia areata scalp (n=8), and alopecia totalis/universalis scalp (n=8). RNA was extracted with the PAXgene miRNA kit for fixed scalp, the miRNeasy kit for PBMCs, and the RNeasy kit for mouse skin. TCRbeta CDR3 regions were amplified by immunoSEQ multiplex PCR with 35 Vbeta forward and 13 Jbeta reverse primers.

Including cysteine and phenylalanine, the CDR3 has 12 amino acids. Solely the CDR3 DNA is kept, with 36 bases framed from the first base. Via the germline V gene (reference sequence), CDR1 is MNHEY and CDR2 SMNVEV. Deletion took 3 bases off V and 6 bases off J, with a span of 9 bases between the germline ends. To prepare the library, the immunoSEQ multiplex PCR assay was applied. To provide template for TCR sequencing, every sample had RNA extracted and reverse transcribed into cDNA. SuperScript III was used for first-strand cDNA synthesis, primed with a 2:1 mix of oligo-dT and random hexamers. A synthetic immune receptor repertoire was used to measure amplification bias, and any remaining bias was corrected computationally. The authors' pipeline ran thus. Raw reads were preprocessed to remove errors, and CDR3 was defined according to IMGT conventions as the region from the conserved cysteine to phenylalanine. To get clonality, Shannon entropy was normalized by log2 of the number of productive unique TCRs and the result was subtracted from 1. Scalp TCRbeta sequences were cross-referenced with sorted blood CD4 and CD8 repertoires so that the CD4 or CD8 identity of scalp clones could be inferred. TCRdb took over this immuneACCESS table, retaining in-frame rearrangements with V and J assigned. Such tables are incomplete; in checked studies, under half of the missing clones stem from an unresolved V gene, and the remainder is unexplained. The V and J calls and clone size are taken from that table; D and trimming were inferred from the DNA. Recorded for this sample are approximately 66,000 clones; approximately 61% of them occurred a single time. Approximately 17% of the sample is taken by the ten largest.

Study-wide findings and limitations: Unlike mouse skin, which is dominated by gammadelta T cells, normal human skin has resident alphabeta T cells that are also sequenced, and this complicates analysis of the scalp TCR repertoire. Compared with normal scalp, lesional scalp had higher clonality and more expanded CD8+ clones, particularly in alopecia totalis/universalis, a pattern that suggests antigenic drive. TCR sequences shared between patients were less clear than in mice, possibly partly because of HLA diversity in the patient population.

This material consisted of CD8+ T cells sorted from blood, taken at week 0. The clonotype was recovered from a human donor with alopecia areata. The chain is assembled from TRBV27 and TRBJ2-7, with no D gene named confidently. Read as DNA, the sequence is TGTGCCAGCAGTTTTGACGGAGTCGAGCAGTACTTC. Its protein reads: CASSFDGVEQYF.